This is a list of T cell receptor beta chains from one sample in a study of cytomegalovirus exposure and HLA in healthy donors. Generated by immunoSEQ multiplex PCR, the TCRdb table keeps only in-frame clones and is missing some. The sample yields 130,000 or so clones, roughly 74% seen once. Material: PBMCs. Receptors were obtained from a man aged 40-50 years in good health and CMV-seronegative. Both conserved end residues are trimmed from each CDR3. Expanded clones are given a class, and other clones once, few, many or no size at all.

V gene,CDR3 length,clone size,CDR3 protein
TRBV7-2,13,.,ASSFAGPPGETQY
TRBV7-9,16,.,SSSKATGLAGGGDEQF
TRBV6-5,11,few,ASSQGAGYEQY
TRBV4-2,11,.,ASSQELTGEAF
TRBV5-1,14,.,ASSRQTSGGVSEQF
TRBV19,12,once,ASSMTDSTDTQY
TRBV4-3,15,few,ASSQDRQSSYNSPLH
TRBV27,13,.,ASSSWGQGSLEQY
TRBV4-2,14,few,ASSQPTLGFNSPLH
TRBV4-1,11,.,ASSRGPYNEQF
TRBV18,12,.,ASSQDGTSNEQF
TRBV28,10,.,ASLQGAKGYT
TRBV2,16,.,ASSVWTSGESSSYEQY
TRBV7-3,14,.,ASSPGTSRAQETQY
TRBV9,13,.,ASSVGFREGSPLH
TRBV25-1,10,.,ASETGTYEQY
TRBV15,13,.,ATSRDLDRAYEQY
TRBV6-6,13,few,ASSLRGSLHQPQH
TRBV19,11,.,ASTPYSNQPQH
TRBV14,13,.,ASSQATGGNTEAF
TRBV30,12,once,AWSVLSLGSPLH
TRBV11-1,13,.,ASSLDFSGYNEQF
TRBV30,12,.,AWSGAGGVTEAF
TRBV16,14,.,ASSQSWVGPTYEQY
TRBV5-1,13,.,ASSLGPGGRETQY
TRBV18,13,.,ASSPAGAWENTIY
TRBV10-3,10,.,AISVDKIGYT
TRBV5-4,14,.,ASSFRTGAYQETQY
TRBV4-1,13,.,ASSQAPGITGELF
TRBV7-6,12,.,ASSLATGEETQY
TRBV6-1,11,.,ASSGGLVLEQF
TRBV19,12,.,ASSMQGLKTEAF
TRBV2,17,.,ASSDLSGVLAGNSYEQY
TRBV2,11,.,ASSEEGNTEAF
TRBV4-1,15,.,ASSQDRVRGAYNEQF
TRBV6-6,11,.,ASSQGGQETQY
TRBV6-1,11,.,AGERVGTGELF
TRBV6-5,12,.,ASSYSRGDTEAF
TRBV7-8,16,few,ASSLDRAGRSSNQPQH
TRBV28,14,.,ASSFVGGSGANVLT
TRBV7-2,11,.,ASSLYGGNEQF
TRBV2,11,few,ASRGQVGTEAF
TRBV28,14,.,ASSSTRTGGVYEQY
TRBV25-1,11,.,ASTGHLYNEQF
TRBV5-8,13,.,ASSLAWGGYTEAF
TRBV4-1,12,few,ASSQEQGTQPQH
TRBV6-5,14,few,ASSYLRTGGGETQY